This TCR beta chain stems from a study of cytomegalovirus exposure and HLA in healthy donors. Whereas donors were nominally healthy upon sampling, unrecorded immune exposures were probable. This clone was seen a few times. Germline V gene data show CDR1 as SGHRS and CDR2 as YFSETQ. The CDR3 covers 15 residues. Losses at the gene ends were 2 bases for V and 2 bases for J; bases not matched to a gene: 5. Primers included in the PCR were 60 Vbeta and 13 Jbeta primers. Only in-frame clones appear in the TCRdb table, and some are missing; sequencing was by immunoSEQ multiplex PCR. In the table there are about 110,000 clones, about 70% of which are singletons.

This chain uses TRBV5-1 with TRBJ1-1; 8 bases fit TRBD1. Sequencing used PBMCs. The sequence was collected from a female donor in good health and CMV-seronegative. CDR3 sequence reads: CASSFQGALNTEAFF. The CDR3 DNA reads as TGCGCCAGCAGCTTCCAGGGGGCATTAAACACTGAAGCTTTCTTT. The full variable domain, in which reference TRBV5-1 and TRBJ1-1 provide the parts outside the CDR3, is KAGVTQTPRYLIKTRGQQVTLSCSPISGHRSVSWYQQTPGQGLQFLFEYFSETQRNKGNFPGRFSGRQFSNSRSEMNVSTLELGDSALYLCASSFQGALNTEAFFGQGTRLTVV.